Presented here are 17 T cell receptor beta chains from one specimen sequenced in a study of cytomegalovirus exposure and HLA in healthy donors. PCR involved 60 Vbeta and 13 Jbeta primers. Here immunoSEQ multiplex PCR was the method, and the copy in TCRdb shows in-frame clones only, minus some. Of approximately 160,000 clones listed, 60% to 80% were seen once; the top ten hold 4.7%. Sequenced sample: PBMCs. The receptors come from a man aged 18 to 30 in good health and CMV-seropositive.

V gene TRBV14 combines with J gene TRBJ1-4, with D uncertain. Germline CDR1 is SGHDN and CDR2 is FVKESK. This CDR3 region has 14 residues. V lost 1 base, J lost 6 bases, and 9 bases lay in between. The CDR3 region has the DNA TGTGCCAGCAGCCAAGGCGTGAGGGATGAAAAACTGTTTTTT. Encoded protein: CASSQGVRDEKLFF.

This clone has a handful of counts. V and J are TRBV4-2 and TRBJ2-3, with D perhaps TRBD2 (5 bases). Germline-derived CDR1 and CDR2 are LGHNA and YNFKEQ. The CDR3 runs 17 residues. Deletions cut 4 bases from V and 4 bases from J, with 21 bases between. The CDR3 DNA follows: TGTGCCAGCAGCCTAGCAGTCACTAGTTTTGTCGCAGATACGCAGTATTTT. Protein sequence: CASSLAVTSFVADTQYF.

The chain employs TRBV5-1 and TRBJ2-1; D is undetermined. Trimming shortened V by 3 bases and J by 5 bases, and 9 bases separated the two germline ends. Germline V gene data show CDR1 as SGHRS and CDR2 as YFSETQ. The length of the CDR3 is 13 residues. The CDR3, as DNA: TGCGCCAGCAGCTCCGTCGTAGACAATGAGCAGTTCTTC. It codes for CASSSVVDNEQFF.

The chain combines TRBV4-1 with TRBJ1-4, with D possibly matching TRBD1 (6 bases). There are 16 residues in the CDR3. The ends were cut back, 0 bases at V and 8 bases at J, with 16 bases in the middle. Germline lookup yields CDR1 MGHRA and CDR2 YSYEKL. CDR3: CASSQDPRGAPEKLFF. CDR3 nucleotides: TGCGCCAGCAGCCAAGACCCCAGGGGCGCGCCAGAAAAACTGTTTTTT.

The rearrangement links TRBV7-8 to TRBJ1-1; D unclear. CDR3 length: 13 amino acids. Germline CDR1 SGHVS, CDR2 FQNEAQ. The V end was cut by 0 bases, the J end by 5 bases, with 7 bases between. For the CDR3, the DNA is TGTGCCAGCAGCTTAGCCGGAGATACTGAAGCTTTCTTT. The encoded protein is CASSLAGDTEAFF. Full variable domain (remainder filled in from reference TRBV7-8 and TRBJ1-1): GAGVSQSPRYKVAKRGQDVALRCDPISGHVSLFWYQQALGQGPEFLTYFQNEAQLDKSGLPSDRFFAERPEGSVSTLKIQRTQQEDSAVYLCASSLAGDTEAFFGQGTRLTVV.

Here the CDR3 DNA reads TGTGCCAGCAGCTTAGGTACTTTTGAAGCTTTCTTT. The encoded protein is CASSLGTFEAFF. The V gene is TRBV11-3, the J gene TRBJ1-1; D gene uncertain. CDR3 size: 12 residues. Per the germline V gene, CDR1 is SGHNT and CDR2 is YENEEA. Trimming pared 1 base from V and 7 bases from J, leaving 7 bases between.

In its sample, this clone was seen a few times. For the CDR3, the DNA is TGTGCCAGCAGCAAGGACAGGGGGCAAATGGAGACCCAGTACTTC. The encoded protein is CASSKDRGQMETQYF. The chain combines TRBV7-9 with TRBJ2-5, with 11 bases fitting TRBD1. The CDR3 is 15 amino acids. Germline loops: CDR1 SEHNR, CDR2 FQNEAQ (reference sequence). With V trimmed by 5 bases and J by 5 bases, 7 bases remained unmatched.

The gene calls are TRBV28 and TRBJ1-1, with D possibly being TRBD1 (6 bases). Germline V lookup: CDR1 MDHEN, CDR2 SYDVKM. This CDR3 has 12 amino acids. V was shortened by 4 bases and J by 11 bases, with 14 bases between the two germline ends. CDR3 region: CASSSLRGRAFF. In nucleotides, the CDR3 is TGTGCCAGCAGTTCCCTCAGGGGTCGGGCTTTCTTT. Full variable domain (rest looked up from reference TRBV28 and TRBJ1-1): DVKVTQSSRYLVKRTGEKVFLECVQDMDHENMFWYRQDPGLGLRLIYFSYDVKMKEKGDIPEGYSVSREKKERFSLILESASTNQTSMYLCASSSLRGRAFFGQGTRLTVV.

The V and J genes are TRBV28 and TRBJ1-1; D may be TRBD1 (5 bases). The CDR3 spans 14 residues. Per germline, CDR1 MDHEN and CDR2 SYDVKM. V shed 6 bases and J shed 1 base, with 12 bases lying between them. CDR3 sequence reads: CASSISTGNTEAFF. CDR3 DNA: TGTGCCAGCAGCATATCTACAGGGAACACTGAAGCTTTCTTT.

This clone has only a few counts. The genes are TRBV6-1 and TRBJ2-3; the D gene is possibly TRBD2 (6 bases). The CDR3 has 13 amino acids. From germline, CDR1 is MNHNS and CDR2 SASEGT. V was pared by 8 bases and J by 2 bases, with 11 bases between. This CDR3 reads CASRRDLTDTQYF. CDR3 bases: TGTGCCAGCCGGCGGGACCTCACAGATACGCAGTATTTT.

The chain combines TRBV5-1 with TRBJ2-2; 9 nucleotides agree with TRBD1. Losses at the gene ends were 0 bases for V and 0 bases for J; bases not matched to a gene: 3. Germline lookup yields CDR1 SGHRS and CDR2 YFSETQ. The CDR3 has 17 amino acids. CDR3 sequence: CASSLADRGTNTGELFF. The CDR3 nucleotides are TGCGCCAGCAGCTTGGCCGACAGGGGGACGAACACCGGGGAGCTGTTTTTT.

The CDR3 loop is CASSLGTSGGEETQYF. In DNA, the CDR3 is TGTGCCAGCAGCCTCGGGACTAGCGGGGGGGAAGAGACCCAGTACTTC. This rearrangement joins TRBV11-3 to TRBJ2-5; 16 bases align to TRBD2. The CDR3 is made up of 16 amino acids. CDR1 and CDR2 (germline): SGHNT, YENEEA. Trimming cost V 5 bases and J 3 bases; bases outside gene matches: 3.

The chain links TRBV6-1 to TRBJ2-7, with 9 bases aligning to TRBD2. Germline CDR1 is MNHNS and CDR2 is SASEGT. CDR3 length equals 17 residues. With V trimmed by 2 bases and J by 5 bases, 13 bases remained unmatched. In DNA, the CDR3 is TGTGCCAGCAGTGAAACGATAGCGGGAGCGCCCGACCACGAGCAGTACGTC. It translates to CASSETIAGAPDHEQYV.

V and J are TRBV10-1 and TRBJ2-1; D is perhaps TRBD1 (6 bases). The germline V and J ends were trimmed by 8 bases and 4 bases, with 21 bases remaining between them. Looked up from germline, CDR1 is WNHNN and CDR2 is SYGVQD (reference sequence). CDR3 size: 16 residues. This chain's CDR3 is CASSDVLWTVYNEQFF. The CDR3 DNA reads TGCGCCAGCTCCGACGTGCTCTGGACAGTTTACAATGAGCAGTTCTTC.

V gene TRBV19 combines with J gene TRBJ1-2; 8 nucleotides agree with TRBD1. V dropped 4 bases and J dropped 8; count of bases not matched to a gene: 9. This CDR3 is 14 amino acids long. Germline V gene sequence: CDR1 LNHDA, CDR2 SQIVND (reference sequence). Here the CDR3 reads CASSKSRGLAGYTF. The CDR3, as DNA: TGTGCCAGTAGTAAGAGCAGGGGGCTGGCAGGCTACACCTTC.

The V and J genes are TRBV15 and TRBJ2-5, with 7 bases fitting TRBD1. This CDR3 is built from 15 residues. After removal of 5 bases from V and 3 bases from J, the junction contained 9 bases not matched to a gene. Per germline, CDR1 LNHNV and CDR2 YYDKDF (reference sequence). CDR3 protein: CATSSRTGFEETQYF. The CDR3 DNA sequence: TGTGCCACCAGCTCCCGGACAGGATTTGAAGAGACCCAGTACTTC.

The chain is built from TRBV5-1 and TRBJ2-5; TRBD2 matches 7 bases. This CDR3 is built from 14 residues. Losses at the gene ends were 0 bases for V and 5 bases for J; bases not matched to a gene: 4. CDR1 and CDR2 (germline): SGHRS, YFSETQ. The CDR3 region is CASSLGRGTETQYF. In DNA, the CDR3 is TGCGCCAGCAGCTTGGGGCGGGGGACGGAGACCCAGTACTTC.